Below, 32 T cell receptor beta chains from the same sample are listed, as sequenced in a study of T cell responses to AZD1222 COVID-19 vaccine. Using immunoSEQ multiplex PCR, the repertoire was profiled, and TCRdb retains in-frame clones only, with some absent. The data show some 150,000 clones, roughly nine tenths seen once. The sample in question was peripheral blood, obtained 28 days after the second AZD1222 dose. Every receptor here comes from an adult who received the AZD1222 COVID-19 vaccine.

The chain links TRBV30 to TRBJ1-2; no reliable D call. CDR1 is GTSNPN and CDR2 is SVGIG in the germline V gene (reference sequence). This CDR3 comprises 12 residues. The V and J ends lost 2 bases and 4 bases respectively, with 8 bases between them. Here the CDR3 reads CAWSLNLYGYTF. As DNA, the CDR3 is TGTGCCTGGAGTCTGAACCTCTATGGCTACACCTTC.

V gene TRBV14 combines with J gene TRBJ2-7; no clear D. Looked up from germline, CDR1 is SGHDN and CDR2 is FVKESK. The CDR3 extends over 12 amino acids. The germline V and J ends were trimmed by 2 bases and 7 bases, with 9 bases remaining between them. The CDR3 loop reads CASSQLNMEQYF. For the CDR3, the DNA is TGTGCCAGCAGCCAACTTAATATGGAGCAGTACTTC. The full variable domain, completed using reference TRBV14 and TRBJ2-7, is EAGVTQFPSHSVIEKGQTVTLRCDPISGHDNLYWYRRVMGKEIKFLLHFVKESKQDESGMPNNRFLAERTGGTYSTLKVQPAELEDSGVYFCASSQLNMEQYFGPGTRLTVT.

CDR3 loop: CASSPGALAGPLGQHF. The CDR3 bases are TGTGCCAGCAGCCCCGGGGCGTTGGCAGGGCCCCTTGGGCAGCATTTT. The chain recombines TRBV5-5 with TRBJ1-5; perhaps TRBD1 as D (5 bases). V was cut by 4 bases and J by 13 bases, with 27 bases left in between. CDR1 and CDR2 from the germline V gene are SGHKS and YYEKEE (reference sequence). This CDR3 comprises 16 residues.

The J gene is TRBJ2-5, the V gene TRBV13; D is ambiguous. This CDR3 has 11 amino acids. Germline V gene sequence: CDR1 PRHDT, CDR2 FYEKMQ (reference sequence). The V gene lost 4 bases and the J gene lost 5 bases, with 5 bases spanning the gap. The DNA of the CDR3 is TGTGCCAGCAGCTACCGGGAGACCCAGTACTTC. Translated, it gives CASSYRETQYF.

The chain is built from TRBV28 and TRBJ1-1; a possible D gene is TRBD1 (6 bases). Germline-derived CDR1 and CDR2 are MDHEN and SYDVKM. The CDR3 spans 20 residues. Trimming cost V 2 bases and J 0 bases, with 25 bases left between them. CDR3 in DNA: TGTGCCAGCAGTTTACAGGCAGGGGAACAGAGGCACCCTATGAACACTGAAGCTTTCTTT. This encodes CASSLQAGEQRHPMNTEAFF.

The rearrangement links TRBV14 to TRBJ1-1; D is ambiguous. Trimming left V 0 bases short and J 5 bases short, with 7 bases between. Germline assignment: CDR1 SGHDN and CDR2 FVKESK. The CDR3 is 13 amino acids. The CDR3 loop reads CASSQDRRTEAFF. CDR3 nucleotide sequence: TGTGCCAGCAGCCAAGATCGGAGAACTGAAGCTTTCTTT.

The chain joins TRBV7-9 to TRBJ1-2, with D uncertain. This CDR3 contains 12 residues. Germline V CDR1 and CDR2: SEHNR, FQNEAQ (reference sequence). Trimming took 5 bases from V and 1 from J, leaving 5 bases between them. CDR3 amino acids: CASSQSNYGYTF. In DNA form, the CDR3 reads TGTGCCAGCAGCCAGAGTAACTATGGCTACACCTTC.

This clone came up a few times. J is TRBJ2-4 and V is TRBV7-9; 10 bases match TRBD2. This CDR3 is built from 16 residues. The J segment lost 1 base and the V segment lost 5 bases, leaving 5 bases of the junction unmatched. Per germline, CDR1 SEHNR and CDR2 FQNEAQ (reference sequence). CDR3 loop: CASSETSGEAKNIQYF. The CDR3 region has the DNA TGTGCCAGCAGCGAAACTAGCGGGGAGGCCAAAAACATTCAGTACTTC.

The J gene is TRBJ2-3, the V gene TRBV6-2 or TRBV6-3; 12 bases agree with TRBD2. Germline trimming cut 2 bases from V and 1 base from J; bases unmatched to any gene: 10. Germline V gene lookup returns CDR1 MNHEY and CDR2 SVGEGT. CDR3 size: 19 residues. CDR3 region: CASSYDRLAGGVGTDTQYF. CDR3 DNA sequence: TGTGCCAGCAGTTACGATCGGCTAGCGGGAGGGGTTGGCACAGATACGCAGTATTTT.

This clone has only a few counts. This rearrangement joins TRBV2 to TRBJ2-7; TRBD2 matches at 8 bases. V was pared by 8 bases and J by 5 bases, with 8 bases of the junction left unmatched. Looked up from germline, CDR1 is SNHLY and CDR2 is FYNNEI. This CDR3 spans 13 amino acids. The CDR3 protein is CASREGVKNEQYF. The CDR3 DNA reads TGTGCCAGCCGGGAGGGGGTAAAAAACGAGCAGTACTTC.

V and J are TRBV13 and TRBJ1-2; the D is unclear. Trimming took 5 bases from V and 0 from J, leaving 10 bases between them. Looked up from germline, CDR1 is PRHDT and CDR2 is FYEKMQ (reference sequence). The CDR3 totals 14 residues. The CDR3 coding sequence is TGTGCCAGCAGCACCAAAGAAACTAACTATGGCTACACCTTC. It specifies CASSTKETNYGYTF.

The chain carries TRBV28 and TRBJ1-4, with 9 bases matching TRBD1. Per the germline V gene, CDR1 is MDHEN and CDR2 is SYDVKM. V lost 5 bases to trimming and J lost 8 bases; unmatched junction nucleotides: 9. This CDR3 spans 15 amino acids. CDR3 DNA sequence: TGTGCCAGCAGTCCTGCCGGGACAGGGACAGAAAAACTGTTTTTT. Translating it yields CASSPAGTGTEKLFF.

The genes are TRBV7-9 and TRBJ1-5; TRBD1 is a possible D gene (6 bases). V lost 5 bases and J 0 bases, leaving 11 bases between the germline ends. CDR3 length: 15 residues. Germline values: CDR1 SEHNR, CDR2 FQNEAQ (reference sequence). In DNA form, the CDR3 reads TGTGCCAGCAGCAAAGGGGGTTATAGCAATCAGCCCCAGCATTTT. Its translation: CASSKGGYSNQPQHF.

The rearrangement uses TRBV4-1 and TRBJ1-3; D not certain. This CDR3 has 15 residues. V was shortened by 0 bases and J by 2 bases, with 8 bases between the two germline ends. Germline lookup yields CDR1 MGHRA and CDR2 YSYEKL. The CDR3 nucleotides are TGCGCCAGCAGCCAAGATCCGGCACCTGGAAACACCATATATTTT. Its translation: CASSQDPAPGNTIYF.

This clone was detected once. V gene TRBV6-5 combines with J gene TRBJ1-2; TRBD1 might be the D (5 bases). This CDR3 comprises 13 residues. The V gene lost 2 bases and the J gene lost 8 bases, with 12 bases spanning the gap. Germline loops: CDR1 MNHEY, CDR2 SVGAGI. The CDR3 DNA reads as TGTGCCAGCAGTTACGAGGCAGGGCGCGGCTACACCTTC. Its protein is CASSYEAGRGYTF.

The chain employs TRBV5-1 and TRBJ1-4; no firm D call. Per the germline V gene, CDR1 is SGHRS and CDR2 is YFSETQ. Trimming pared 4 bases from V and 8 bases from J, leaving 12 bases between. The CDR3 totals 13 residues. DNA of the CDR3: TGCGCCAGCAGCCTGGCGGTGGGCGAAAAACTGTTTTTT. Translating it yields CASSLAVGEKLFF.

The chain links TRBV5-1 to TRBJ2-1; D possibly corresponds to TRBD1 (6 bases). This CDR3 is built from 15 residues. Trimming took off 7 bases at V and 4 bases at J, with 18 bases between the two ends. Germline V lookup: CDR1 SGHRS, CDR2 YFSETQ. The CDR3 DNA follows: TGCGCCAGCGGTGAGGGGCAAGGGGGTTACAATGAGCAGTTCTTC. Residues: CASGEGQGGYNEQFF. Full variable domain (missing parts from reference TRBV5-1 and TRBJ2-1): KAGVTQTPRYLIKTRGQQVTLSCSPISGHRSVSWYQQTPGQGLQFLFEYFSETQRNKGNFPGRFSGRQFSNSRSEMNVSTLELGDSALYLCASGEGQGGYNEQFFGPGTRLTVL.

This chain links TRBV5-5 with TRBJ1-3; 7 bases map to TRBD1. V shed 3 bases and J 0 bases; nucleotides not matched to a gene: 6. Germline V gives CDR1 SGHKS, CDR2 YYEKEE (reference sequence). The CDR3 runs 16 residues. The CDR3 reads CASSSVTGLSGNTIYF. The CDR3 nucleotides read TGTGCCAGCAGCTCGGTGACAGGGCTCTCTGGAAACACCATATATTTT.

This rearrangement joins TRBV4-1 to TRBJ2-7; D could derive from TRBD1 or TRBD2 (5 bases each). Germline V gene sequence: CDR1 MGHRA, CDR2 YSYEKL. V lost 2 bases, J lost 5 bases, and 16 bases lay in between. This CDR3 comprises 15 residues. The CDR3 here is CASSQLGPWDHEQYF. CDR3 in DNA: TGCGCCAGCAGCCAACTGGGACCTTGGGACCACGAGCAGTACTTC.

This chain uses TRBV29-1 with TRBJ2-1; TRBD2 might be the D (5 bases). This CDR3 is built from 14 residues. Germline V gene data show CDR1 as SQVTM and CDR2 as ANQGSEA. V lost 4 bases to trimming and J lost 6 bases, with 16 bases between them. Here the CDR3 DNA reads TGCAGCGTTGGTCCGGCGGGCCCCCTCAATGAGCAGTTCTTC. It yields the protein CSVGPAGPLNEQFF.

The CDR3 DNA reads TGCGCCAGCAGCTTGAACAGGGGGCCGGTCTACAATGAGCAGTTCTTC. This encodes CASSLNRGPVYNEQFF. V gene TRBV5-1 combines with J gene TRBJ2-1; 9 nucleotides align to TRBD1. This CDR3 spans 16 amino acids. The germline CDR1 and CDR2 sequences are SGHRS and YFSETQ. Unmatched junction bases numbered 5, after V lost 1 base and J lost 3 bases.

This clone was found a few times. CDR3 sequence (DNA): TGTGCCAGCAGCGTGGATGGCTATGGCTACACCTTC. Its protein is CASSVDGYGYTF. The V gene is TRBV9, the J gene TRBJ1-2, with D unresolved. This CDR3 comprises 12 residues. The V and J ends lost 2 bases and 4 bases respectively, with 6 bases between them. Germline V gene lookup returns CDR1 SGDLS and CDR2 YYNGEE. Together with reference TRBV9 and TRBJ1-2, the CDR3 gives the full variable domain: DSGVTQTPKHLITATGQRVTLRCSPRSGDLSVYWYQQSLDQGLQFLIQYYNGEERAKGNILERFSAQQFPDLHSELNLSSLELGDSALYFCASSVDGYGYTFGSGTRLTVV.

The V gene is TRBV5-1, the J gene TRBJ1-2; a weak D match, TRBD1 (5 bases). V was clipped by 0 bases and J by 0 bases, with 15 bases between them. The CDR3 is 17 residues long. Germline CDR1 reads SGHRS; CDR2 reads YFSETQ. The CDR3 DNA follows: TGCGCCAGCAGCTTGGGGGATCTGCAGGGAGCTAACTATGGCTACACCTTC. It specifies CASSLGDLQGANYGYTF.

This clone has a single count. This sequence joins TRBV19 and TRBJ2-7; D gene ambiguous. Trimming left V 4 bases short and J 6 bases short, with 7 bases between. The CDR3 totals 11 residues. Looked up from germline, CDR1 is LNHDA and CDR2 is SQIVND (reference sequence). CDR3 nucleotide sequence: TGTGCCAGTAGTAACTACGGCGAGCAGTACTTC. Amino acids: CASSNYGEQYF. The entire variable domain, with the rest obtained from reference TRBV19 and TRBJ2-7, is as follows: DGGITQSPKYLFRKEGQNVTLSCEQNLNHDAMYWYRQDPGQGLRLIYYSQIVNDFQKGDIAEGYSVSREKKESFPLTVTSAQKNPTAFYLCASSNYGEQYFGPGTRLTVT.

V and J are TRBV2 and TRBJ1-1, with 11 bases that match TRBD1. The CDR3 length is 15 residues. The germline V gene encodes CDR1 SNHLY and CDR2 FYNNEI. J gave up 5 bases and V 3 bases, and 5 bases lay outside the gene matches. The CDR3 coding sequence is TGTGCCAGCAGTGAGGGCGGGACAGGGGGGACTGAAGCTTTCTTT. Its protein is CASSEGGTGGTEAFF.

The CDR3 bases are TGTGCCATCAGTGTAACCGGGAGCTACGAGCAGTACTTC. As protein: CAISVTGSYEQYF. The chain has TRBV10-3 and TRBJ2-7, with D perhaps matching TRBD2 (6 bases). This CDR3 has 13 amino acids. CDR1 and CDR2 (germline): ENHRY, SYGVKD. V dropped 4 bases and J dropped 3 bases, with 10 bases sitting between them.

The chain is built from TRBV6-2 or TRBV6-3 and TRBJ2-5, with 7 bases fitting TRBD1. V lost 2 bases to trimming and J lost 4 bases; unmatched junction nucleotides: 4. This CDR3 is 14 amino acids long. Germline-derived CDR1 and CDR2 are MNHEY and SVGEGT. The CDR3 is CASSYPGGGETQYF. The CDR3 DNA sequence: TGTGCCAGCAGTTACCCAGGGGGTGGAGAGACCCAGTACTTC.

The gene calls are TRBV4-1 and TRBJ1-4; D perhaps matches TRBD1 (5 bases). The CDR3 has 16 residues. CDR1 and CDR2 (germline): MGHRA, YSYEKL. V lost 0 bases and J lost 5, with 13 bases in between. The CDR3 DNA reads TGCGCCAGCAGCCAAGAGTGGGGGGTAGCAAATGAAAAACTGTTTTTT. Its translation: CASSQEWGVANEKLFF.

The genes are TRBV2 and TRBJ1-2, with TRBD1 matching over 8 bases. The CDR3 consists of 14 residues. The ends lost 8 bases at V and 12 bases at J; junction bases unmatched: 17. CDR1 is SNHLY and CDR2 is FYNNEI in the germline V gene. The CDR3: CASQLSGTGVEHTF. The CDR3 DNA follows: TGTGCCAGCCAACTCTCCGGGACAGGCGTTGAACACACCTTC.

This clone was counted between two and nine times. V gene TRBV4-1 combines with J gene TRBJ1-5, with a tentative D call TRBD1 (6 bases). V gave up 6 bases and J gave up 6 bases, with 18 bases separating them. Germline V gene data show CDR1 as MGHRA and CDR2 as YSYEKL. The CDR3 has 15 amino acids. The CDR3 DNA reads as TGCGCCAGCAGACCAAGACCAGGGGTGAGTCAGCCCCAGCATTTT. Residues: CASRPRPGVSQPQHF.

The chain employs TRBV10-2 and TRBJ1-2, with 9 bases aligning to TRBD1. Germline V gene lookup returns CDR1 WSHSY and CDR2 SAAADI. V trimming: 3 bases; J trimming: 9 bases; junction bases outside the gene matches: 8. The CDR3 is made up of 14 amino acids. The CDR3 reads CASSDQDRGRSYTF. CDR3 in DNA: TGCGCCAGCAGTGATCAGGACAGGGGAAGGAGCTACACCTTC.

The chain links TRBV9 to TRBJ2-3; 7 bases are a match to TRBD2. In germline, CDR1 is SGDLS, CDR2 YYNGEE. Trimming removed 0 bases from V and 5 bases from J; junction bases left unmatched: 12. The CDR3 loop spans 17 amino acids. This CDR3 reads CASSVGGSGTVQDTQYF. The CDR3 DNA reads TGTGCCAGCAGCGTAGGCGGGAGCGGGACCGTTCAAGATACGCAGTATTTT.